This entry describes one T cell receptor beta chain. What it binds is unknown. This entry belongs to a study of PD-1 blockade in classical Hodgkin lymphoma. Assay used: immunoSEQ multiplex PCR; TCRdb lists only in-frame clones, some missing. The sample includes approximately 17,000 clones, 80% to 85% of them seen just once. Study results and limitations: According to reports, newly diagnosed patients had lower baseline TCR diversity than healthy donors, and relapsed/refractory patients had lower baseline TCR diversity still.

Relapse after autologous stem cell transplantation occurred in every patient, and brentuximab vedotin exposure varied. This sample comprised peripheral blood mononuclear cells (PBMCs), obtained at baseline. This TCR was recovered from a human donor with classical Hodgkin lymphoma.

The CDR3 DNA is TGTGCCACCAGCAGAGTACGGCGGGAGGGCCCGGGTACCTACAATGAGCAGTTCTTC. Its protein is CATSRVRREGPGTYNEQFF. The chain links TRBV15 to TRBJ2-1; 9 bases are a match to TRBD2. The CDR3 runs 19 residues. The germline CDR1 and CDR2 sequences are LNHNV and YYDKDF (reference sequence). The ends lost 1 base at V and 2 bases at J; junction bases unmatched: 12.